Listed below are T cell receptor beta chains from one sample, sequenced in a study of CD8 T cells in ankylosing spondylitis. MiXCR, applied by TCRdb to the 5' RACE reads, yields one record per CDR3 protein. This sample has 200,000 or so distinct CDR3 sequences, with about 20% found just once. The material sequenced was blood, either unsorted or a sorted T cell fraction (not recorded which). The receptors come from a male donor under 30 with ankylosing spondylitis or in good health (not recorded which). The CDR3 runs from the conserved cysteine through the conserved F or W. D genes are given only for firm matches. Clone size is given for some rows only: seen once, a few or many times, or a class if the clone is expanded.

>.|TRBJ2-5|many|TRBV5-1
TGCGCCAGCAGCTTGGCCGGAACCCCCCAAGAGACCCAGTACTTC
CASSLAGTPQETQYF
>TRBD2|TRBJ2-3|many|TRBV9
TGTGCCAGCAGCGTGACTAGCGGGAGACAAGATACGCAGTATTTT
CASSVTSGRQDTQYF
>TRBD2|TRBJ2-4|many|TRBV3-1
TGTGCCAGCAGCCTTAGCGGGAGATCAACCAAAAACATTCAGTACTTC
CASSLSGRSTKNIQYF
>.|TRBJ2-5|many|TRBV10-3
TGTGCCATCAGTGATCGATTACAAGAGACCCAGTACTTC
CAISDRLQETQYF
>TRBD2|TRBJ2-1|few|TRBV7-6
TGTGCCAGCAGCCACTATAGCGGGCCTGAGGGGAATGAGCAGTTCTTC
CASSHYSGPEGNEQFF
>.|TRBJ2-7|many|TRBV25-1
TGTGCCAGCCACCCGCCGGGTGACTCCTACGAGCAGTACTTC
CASHPPGDSYEQYF
>.|TRBJ2-7|many|TRBV29-1
TGCAGCGTTGAAATGGCGTCCTACGAGCAGTACTTC
CSVEMASYEQYF
>TRBD2|TRBJ2-5|many|TRBV5-1
TGCGCCAGCAGCTTGGGCGGGAGTGGGGACCAGACCCAGTACTTC
CASSLGGSGDQTQYF
>.|TRBJ1-5|many|TRBV12-3/TRBV12-4
TGTGCCAGCAGTTTCCCCAGTAGTGGAGGTCAGCCCCAGCATTTT
CASSFPSSGGQPQHF
>.|TRBJ2-5|many|TRBV5-1
TGCGCCAGCAGCGTGCAGGGTTCGGAGGAGACCCAGTACTTC
CASSVQGSEETQYF
>TRBD1|TRBJ2-7|.|TRBV20-1
TGCAGTGCTGGAAATCGGGGGACAGGGGGGTACGAGCAGTACTTC
CSAGNRGTGGYEQYF
>.|TRBJ1-2|few|TRBV29-1
TGCAGCGTTGACGGAGCTAACTATGGCTACACCTTC
CSVDGANYGYTF
>.|TRBJ2-5|.|TRBV29-1
TGCAGCGTTGAAAAGCAGGGGGGCCAGTACTTC
CSVEKQGGQYF
>TRBD1|TRBJ1-1|many|TRBV20-1
TGCAGTGCTAGAGATCCCCCAGGACAGGGCTCTGAAGCTTTCTTT
CSARDPPGQGSEAFF
>TRBD1|TRBJ2-7|many|TRBV25-1
TGTGCCAGCAGTGGGTGGACAGGGGGCTACGAGCAGTACTTC
CASSGWTGGYEQYF
>.|TRBJ1-3|many|TRBV7-8
TGTGCCAGCAGCTCTACCCTCCCCCCGGGGGCTGGAAACACCATATATTTT
CASSSTLPPGAGNTIYF
>TRBD2|TRBJ2-3|.|TRBV9
TGTGCCAGCAGCGAGGGCGGGAGAGCTACTAGCACAGATACGCAGTATTTT
CASSEGGRATSTDTQYF
>.|TRBJ1-2|.|TRBV18
TGTGCCAGCTCACCAAACCAGGGATTAAATGGCTACACCTTC
CASSPNQGLNGYTF
>.|TRBJ1-1|many|TRBV30
TGTGCCTGGAGTGGTGGCCTGGGCACTGAAGCTTTCTTT
CAWSGGLGTEAFF
>TRBD1|TRBJ2-5|.|TRBV20-1
TGCAGTGCCAAACAGGGGTTCGGAGAGACCCAGTACTTC
CSAKQGFGETQYF
>TRBD2|TRBJ2-5|many|TRBV11-2
TGTGCCAGCAGCTTCGGGGTTAGCGGGAGTCAAGAGACCCAGTACTTC
CASSFGVSGSQETQYF
>TRBD1|TRBJ1-1|many|TRBV25-1
TGTGCCAGCAGTGAGGGGACAGATTCGGTTACTGAAGCTTTCTTT
CASSEGTDSVTEAFF
>.|TRBJ2-4|many|TRBV6-2/TRBV6-3
TGTGCCAGCAGCGCCGGACTAGCCAAAAACATTCAGTACTTC
CASSAGLAKNIQYF
>TRBD1|TRBJ1-5|.|TRBV20-1
TGCAGTGCTAGTACAGGGGTCAATCAGCCCCAGCATTTT
CSASTGVNQPQHF
>.|TRBJ2-1|many|TRBV29-1
TGCAGCGTTGACGGCGGGCCCTACCAGTTCTTC
CSVDGGPYQFF
>.|TRBJ1-1|few|TRBV6-4
TGTGCCAGCAGTGTTTGGGGAAACACTGAAGCTTTCTTT
CASSVWGNTEAFF
>TRBD2|TRBJ2-7|many|TRBV12-3/TRBV12-4
TGTGCCAGCAGGACGGGAGGTCTCTCCTACGAGCAGTACTTC
CASRTGGLSYEQYF
>TRBD2|TRBJ2-2|many|TRBV6-1
TGTGCCAGCAGCCTCTCGGGGGGAGGGCCGGTCGGGGAGCTGTTTTTT
CASSLSGGGPVGELFF
>TRBD1|TRBJ1-2|few|TRBV18
TGTGCCAGCTCACGGGTTCCAGACAGGGGGCCTGATTTTGTCTATGGCTACACCTTC
CASSRVPDRGPDFVYGYTF
>.|TRBJ2-3|many|TRBV20-1
TGCAGTGCCGTCGGCAGCGGAAGCACAGATACGCAGTATTTT
CSAVGSGSTDTQYF
>.|TRBJ2-2|.|TRBV4-1
TGCGCCAGCAGCCAAACCCGTCTGAACACCGGGGAGCTGTTTTTT
CASSQTRLNTGELFF
>.|TRBJ2-2|many|TRBV6-4
TGTGCCAGCAGTGACTCGACCAGGTCTCACACCGGGGAGCTGTTTTTT
CASSDSTRSHTGELFF
>.|TRBJ2-5|.|TRBV20-1
TGCAGTGCTGATGCGAGAGGGGGGAGAGAGACCCAGTACTTC
CSADARGGRETQYF
>TRBD2|TRBJ2-1|many|TRBV11-2
TGTGCCAGTGCACTAGCGGGAGGCTACAATGAGCAGTTCTTC
CASALAGGYNEQFF
>TRBD2|TRBJ2-1|.|TRBV5-5
TGTGCCAGCAGCTTGGCCTTACTAGCGGGTCGGAATGAGCAGTTCTTC
CASSLALLAGRNEQFF
>.|TRBJ2-1|few|TRBV9
TGTGCCAGCAGCGTAGGTGGCGGAGTATACAATGAGCAGTTCTTC
CASSVGGGVYNEQFF
>.|TRBJ1-5|.|TRBV24-1
TGTGCCACCAGTGATTCAACGGGACACTACAATCAGCCCCAGCATTTT
CATSDSTGHYNQPQHF
>TRBD2|TRBJ2-2|many|TRBV2
TGTGCCAGCAGTCCGGGACTAGACAACACCGGGGAGCTGTTTTTT
CASSPGLDNTGELFF
>TRBD1|TRBJ1-2|many|TRBV2
TGTGCCAGCCGGGACAGGGGACCGGGTGGCTACACCTTC
CASRDRGPGGYTF
>.|TRBJ2-1|few|TRBV10-3
TGTGCCATCAGCCAACAGGGAAATGAGCAGTTCTTC
CAISQQGNEQFF
>TRBD1|TRBJ1-6|many|TRBV30
TGTGCCTGGAAGGAACAGGGGGGCTCACCCCTCCACTTT
CAWKEQGGSPLHF
>TRBD1|TRBJ2-1|many|TRBV24-1
TGTGCCACCAGTGCCTCGGGACAGTCCTACAATGAGCAGTTCTTC
CATSASGQSYNEQFF
>.|TRBJ2-1|many|TRBV10-3
TGTGCCATCAGTGAGTCTACGGGAGAAAGCTCCTACAATGAGCAGTTCTTC
CAISESTGESSYNEQFF
>.|TRBJ2-7|many|TRBV6-5
TGTGCCAGCAGTTACGGCGGGAATACTGGAAACGAGCAGTACTTC
CASSYGGNTGNEQYF
>.|TRBJ1-2|many|TRBV4-1
TGCGCCAGCAGCCCAGCCAGGGCCCTCAGGGGCTACACCTTC
CASSPARALRGYTF
>.|TRBJ1-1|few|TRBV20-1
TGCAGTGCTAGAGATGAGCGGGGGGGGAACACTGAAGCTTTCTTT
CSARDERGGNTEAFF
>TRBD2|TRBJ2-3|many|TRBV6-5
TGTGCCAGCAGCCTCCTGGGCGGGAGTTCCGATACGCAGTATTTT
CASSLLGGSSDTQYF
>TRBD1|TRBJ1-1|.|TRBV29-1
TGCAGCGAGAGACAGGGTTTGAACACTGAAGCTTTCTTT
CSERQGLNTEAFF
>.|TRBJ2-1|many|TRBV5-1
TGCGCCAGCAGCTACACCGTCCCCCTTGATGAGCAGTTCTTC
CASSYTVPLDEQFF
>TRBD2|TRBJ2-1|many|TRBV7-6
TGTGCCAGCAGCCCAGCTTTGATAGCGGGCTACAATGAGCAGTTCTTC
CASSPALIAGYNEQFF
>.|TRBJ2-5|many|TRBV5-1
TGCGCCAGCGGATTGATAGCGGTACTCCAAGAGACCCAGTACTTC
CASGLIAVLQETQYF
>.|TRBJ2-1|many|TRBV25-1
TGTGCCAGCAGGGCAGGAAACTACAATGAGCAGTTCTTC
CASRAGNYNEQFF
>TRBD2|TRBJ2-3|many|TRBV5-1
TGCGCCAGCAGCGCCGGGACTAGCAAGAGTACAGATACGCAGTATTTT
CASSAGTSKSTDTQYF